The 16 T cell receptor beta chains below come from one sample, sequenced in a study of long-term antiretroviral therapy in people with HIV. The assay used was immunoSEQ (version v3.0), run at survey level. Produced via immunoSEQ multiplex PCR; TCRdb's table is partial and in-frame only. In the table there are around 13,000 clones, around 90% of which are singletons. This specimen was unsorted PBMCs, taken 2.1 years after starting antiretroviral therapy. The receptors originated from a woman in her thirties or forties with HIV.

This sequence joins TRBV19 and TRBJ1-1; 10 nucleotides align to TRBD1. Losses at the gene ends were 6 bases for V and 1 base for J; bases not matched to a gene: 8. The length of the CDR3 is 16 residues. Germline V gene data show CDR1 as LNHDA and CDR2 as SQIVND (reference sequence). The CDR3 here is CASRPGTGVRNTEAFF. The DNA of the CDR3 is TGTGCCAGTAGACCCGGGACAGGGGTACGGAACACTGAAGCTTTCTTT.

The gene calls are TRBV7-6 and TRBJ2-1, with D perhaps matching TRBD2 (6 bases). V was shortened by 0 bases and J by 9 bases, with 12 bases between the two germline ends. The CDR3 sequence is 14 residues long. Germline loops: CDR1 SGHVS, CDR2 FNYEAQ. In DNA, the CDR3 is TGTGCCAGCAGCTTAGCGTCGCGGGATACTGAGCAGTTCTTC. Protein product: CASSLASRDTEQFF.

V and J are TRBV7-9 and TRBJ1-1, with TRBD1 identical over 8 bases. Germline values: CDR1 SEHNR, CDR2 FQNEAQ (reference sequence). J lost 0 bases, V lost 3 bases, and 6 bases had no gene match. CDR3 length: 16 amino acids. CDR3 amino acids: CASSFPVGQVNTEAFF. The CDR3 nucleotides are TGTGCCAGCAGCTTTCCCGTGGGACAGGTGAACACTGAAGCTTTCTTT.

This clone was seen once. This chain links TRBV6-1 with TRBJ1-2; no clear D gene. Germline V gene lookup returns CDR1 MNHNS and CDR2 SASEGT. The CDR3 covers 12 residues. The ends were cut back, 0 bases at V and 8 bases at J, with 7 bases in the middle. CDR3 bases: TGTGCCAGCAGTGAAGCGGGGTGGGGCTACACCTTC. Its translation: CASSEAGWGYTF.

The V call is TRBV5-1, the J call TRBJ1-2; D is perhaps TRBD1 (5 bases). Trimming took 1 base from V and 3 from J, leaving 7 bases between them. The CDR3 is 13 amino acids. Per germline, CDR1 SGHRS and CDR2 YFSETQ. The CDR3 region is CASSLQGDYGYTF. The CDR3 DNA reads TGCGCCAGCAGCTTGCAGGGTGACTATGGCTACACCTTC.

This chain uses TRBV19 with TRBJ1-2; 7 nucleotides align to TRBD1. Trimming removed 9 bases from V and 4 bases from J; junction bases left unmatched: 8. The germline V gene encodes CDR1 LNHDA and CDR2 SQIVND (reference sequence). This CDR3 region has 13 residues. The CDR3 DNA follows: TGTGCCAGCGGATCCGACAGGGCCTATGGCTACACCTTC. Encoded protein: CASGSDRAYGYTF.

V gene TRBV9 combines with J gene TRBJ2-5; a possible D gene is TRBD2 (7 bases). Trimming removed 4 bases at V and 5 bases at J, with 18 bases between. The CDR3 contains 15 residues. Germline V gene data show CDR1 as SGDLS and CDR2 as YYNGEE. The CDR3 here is CASSSGGQQVETQYF. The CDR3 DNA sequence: TGTGCCAGCAGCTCGGGGGGCCAGCAGGTGGAGACCCAGTACTTC.

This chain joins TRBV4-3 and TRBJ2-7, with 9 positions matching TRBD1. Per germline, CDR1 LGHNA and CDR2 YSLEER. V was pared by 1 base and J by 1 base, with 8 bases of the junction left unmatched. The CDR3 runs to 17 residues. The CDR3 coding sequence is TGCGCCAGCAGCCAAGTAGGCCCGGGACAGGGTTCCTACGAGCAGTACTTC. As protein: CASSQVGPGQGSYEQYF.

CDR3 DNA sequence: TGTGCCAGCAGCCGTGGAGAGACAGGGAACAATGAGCAGTTCTTC. It encodes CASSRGETGNNEQFF. The V gene is TRBV5-6, the J gene TRBJ2-1, with TRBD1 matching over 7 bases. V trimming: 4 bases; J trimming: 5 bases; junction bases outside the gene matches: 9. This CDR3 is built from 15 residues. Germline V CDR1 and CDR2: SGHDT, YYEEEE.

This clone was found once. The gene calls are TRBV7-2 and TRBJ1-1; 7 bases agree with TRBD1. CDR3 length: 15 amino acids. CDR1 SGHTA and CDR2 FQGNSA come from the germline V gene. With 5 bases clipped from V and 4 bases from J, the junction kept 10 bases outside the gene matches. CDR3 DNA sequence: TGTGCCAGCAGCCAGGGGACAGACCTAGGCACTGAAGCTTTCTTT. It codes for CASSQGTDLGTEAFF.

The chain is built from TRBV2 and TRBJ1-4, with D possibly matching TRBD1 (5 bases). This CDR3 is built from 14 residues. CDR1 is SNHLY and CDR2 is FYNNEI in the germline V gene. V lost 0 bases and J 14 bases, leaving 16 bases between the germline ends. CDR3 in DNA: TGTGCCAGCAGTGAAGCGGGACGGCCGAGGGCTCTGTTTTTT. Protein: CASSEAGRPRALFF. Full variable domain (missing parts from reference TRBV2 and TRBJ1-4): EPEVTQTPSHQVTQMGQEVILRCVPISNHLYFYWYRQILGQKVEFLVSFYNNEISEKSEIFDDQFSVERPDGSNFTLKIRSTKLEDSAMYFCASSEAGRPRALFFGSGTQLSVL.

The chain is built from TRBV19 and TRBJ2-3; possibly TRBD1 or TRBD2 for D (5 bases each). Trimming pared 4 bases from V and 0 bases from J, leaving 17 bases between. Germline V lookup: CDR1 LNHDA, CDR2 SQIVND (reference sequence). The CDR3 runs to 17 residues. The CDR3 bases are TGTGCCAGTAGTACACCAAGACGGGGCGTCAGCACAGATACGCAGTATTTT. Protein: CASSTPRRGVSTDTQYF.

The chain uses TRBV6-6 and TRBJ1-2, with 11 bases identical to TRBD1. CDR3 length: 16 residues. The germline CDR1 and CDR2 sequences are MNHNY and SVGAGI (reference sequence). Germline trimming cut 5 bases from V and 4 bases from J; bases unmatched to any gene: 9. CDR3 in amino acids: CASSGQGAGGSYGYTF. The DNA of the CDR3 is TGTGCCAGCAGTGGACAGGGGGCTGGAGGATCCTATGGCTACACCTTC.

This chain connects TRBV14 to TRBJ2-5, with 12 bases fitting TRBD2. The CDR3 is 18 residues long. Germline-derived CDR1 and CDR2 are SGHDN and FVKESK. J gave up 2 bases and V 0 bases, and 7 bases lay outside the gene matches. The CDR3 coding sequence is TGTGCCAGCAGCCAAGATTTCCGGACTAGCGGGGAACAAGAGACCCAGTACTTC. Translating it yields CASSQDFRTSGEQETQYF.

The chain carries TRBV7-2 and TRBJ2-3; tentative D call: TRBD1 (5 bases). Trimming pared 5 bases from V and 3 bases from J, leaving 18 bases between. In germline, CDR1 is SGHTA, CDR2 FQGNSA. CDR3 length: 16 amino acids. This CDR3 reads CASSDHGAQPTDTQYF. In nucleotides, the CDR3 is TGTGCCAGCAGCGATCATGGGGCCCAACCTACAGATACGCAGTATTTT. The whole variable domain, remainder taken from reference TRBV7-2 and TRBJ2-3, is GAGVSQSPSNKVTEKGKDVELRCDPISGHTALYWYRQSLGQGLEFLIYFQGNSAPDKSGLPSDRFSAERTGGSVSTLTIQRTQQEDSAVYLCASSDHGAQPTDTQYFGPGTRLTVL.

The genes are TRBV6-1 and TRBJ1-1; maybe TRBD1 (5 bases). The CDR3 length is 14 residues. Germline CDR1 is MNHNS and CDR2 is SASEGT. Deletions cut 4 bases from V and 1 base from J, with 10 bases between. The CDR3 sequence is CASSVGGWNTEAFF. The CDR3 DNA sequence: TGTGCCAGCAGTGTGGGGGGGTGGAACACTGAAGCTTTCTTT.